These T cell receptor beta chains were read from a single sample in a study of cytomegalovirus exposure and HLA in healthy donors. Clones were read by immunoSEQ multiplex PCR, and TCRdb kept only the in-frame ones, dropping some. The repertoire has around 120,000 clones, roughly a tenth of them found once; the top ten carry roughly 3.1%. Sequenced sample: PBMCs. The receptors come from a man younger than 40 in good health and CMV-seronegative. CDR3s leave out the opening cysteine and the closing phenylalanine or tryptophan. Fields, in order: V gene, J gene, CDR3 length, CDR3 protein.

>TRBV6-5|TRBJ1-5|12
ASSYHYSNQPQH
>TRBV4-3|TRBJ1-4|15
ASSQDPLTGMVEKLF
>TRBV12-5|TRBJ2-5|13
ASGWTGPTRGTQY
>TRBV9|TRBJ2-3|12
ASSPRDSSDTQY
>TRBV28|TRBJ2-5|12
ASSSYGGRETQY
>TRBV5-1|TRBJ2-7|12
ASSSDRGHGEQY
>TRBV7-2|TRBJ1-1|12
ASSLDRGRTEAF
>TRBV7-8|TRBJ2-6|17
ASSLASRVNLPGANVLT
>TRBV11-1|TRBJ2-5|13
ASSLTGTGGETQY
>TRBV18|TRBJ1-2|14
ASSSSTGTGDSGYT
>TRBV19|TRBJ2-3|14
ASSRAPSPPTDTQY
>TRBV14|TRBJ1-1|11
ASSLQGGGRNH
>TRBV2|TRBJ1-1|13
ASSPFQSANTEAF
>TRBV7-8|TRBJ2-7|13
ASSLGLGGSYEQY
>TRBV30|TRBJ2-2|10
AWSWLTGELF
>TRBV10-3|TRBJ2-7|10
AIKTGSYEQY